Following are 3 T cell receptor beta chains from one sample sequenced in a study of PD-L1 blockade in urothelial cancer. Using immunoSEQ multiplex PCR, the repertoire was profiled, and TCRdb retains in-frame clones only, with some absent. The sample carries more than 40,000 clones, approximately 83% recorded once. Material: PBMCs, obtained around atezolizumab (anti-PD-L1) treatment. The receptors were gathered from a man aged 60 to 75 with urothelial cancer.

Here the CDR3 DNA reads TGTGCCAGTAGACAGAGCTCTGGAAACACCATATATTTT. As protein: CASRQSSGNTIYF. This sequence joins TRBV19 and TRBJ1-3; D is uncertain. V lost 6 bases and J 0 bases, leaving 6 bases between the germline ends. This CDR3 spans 13 amino acids. In germline, CDR1 is LNHDA, CDR2 SQIVND (reference sequence).

This clone was picked up a small number of times. The genes are TRBV6-5 and TRBJ1-1; D not resolved. The CDR3 loop spans 11 amino acids. Germline V lookup: CDR1 MNHEY, CDR2 SVGAGI. V gave up 6 bases and J gave up 3 bases, with 5 bases separating them. CDR3 in amino acids: CASRRDTEAFF. CDR3 nucleotide sequence: TGTGCCAGCAGGAGGGACACTGAAGCTTTCTTT.

This chain connects TRBV6-5 to TRBJ2-2, with 8 bases matching TRBD2. The CDR3 totals 16 residues. V shed 2 bases, J shed 4 bases, and the junction held 6 bases outside the gene matches. Germline V gene data show CDR1 as MNHEY and CDR2 as SVGAGI. The CDR3: CASSYRGGAGTGELFF. The CDR3, as DNA: TGTGCCAGCAGTTACCGGGGGGGCGCGGGCACCGGGGAGCTGTTTTTT.